These 21 T cell receptor beta chains share one sample of origin, sequenced in a study of T cells after yellow fever vaccination. TCRdb independently ran MiXCR on the 5' RACE reads; one entry per CDR3 protein. The profile shows more than 90,000 distinct CDR3 sequences, 7.5% to 9.5% of them singletons. Specimen: CD8+ T cells sorted from PBMCs, collected 45 days after the yellow fever booster vaccination. Every receptor here comes from a man in his thirties or forties who received the YFV17D yellow fever vaccine.

A few counts support this clonotype. The rearrangement uses TRBV10-3 and TRBJ2-2; 14 bases map to TRBD2. Germline-derived CDR1 and CDR2 are ENHRY and SYGVKD. The CDR3 runs 21 residues. V lost 3 bases, J lost 4 bases, and 16 bases stayed unmatched. The CDR3 spells CAISDPFPETSGRAGTGELFF. CDR3 DNA sequence: TGTGCCATCAGTGACCCATTTCCCGAGACTAGCGGGAGGGCAGGCACCGGGGAGCTGTTTTTT.

On this clonotype: A much larger clone differs from this one at a single base, so this may be a read error. The chain has TRBV7-9 and TRBJ2-2; 7 bases map to TRBD1. J gave up 4 bases and V 5 bases, and 7 bases lay outside the gene matches. The CDR3 extends over 15 amino acids. Germline CDR1 reads SEHNR; CDR2 reads FQNEAQ (reference sequence). In DNA, the CDR3 is TGTGCCAGCAGCGAAACGGACAGGAGCACCGGGGAGCTGTTTTTT. Translated: CASSETDRSTGELFF.

This clonotype was detected many times. This chain connects TRBV6-1 to TRBJ2-1, with 9 nucleotides matching TRBD2. V gave up 8 bases and J gave up 6 bases; unmatched junction bases: 8. The CDR3 covers 14 residues. Germline V lookup: CDR1 MNHNS, CDR2 SASEGT. CDR3 sequence: CASAGREGPNEQFF. In DNA, the CDR3 is TGTGCCAGCGCTGGGCGGGAGGGCCCCAATGAGCAGTTCTTC.

This clonotype has ten or more counts. This chain links TRBV5-1 with TRBJ2-2; D unresolved. The CDR3 is 12 amino acids. The V end lost 0 bases, the J end lost 6 bases, and 3 bases lay between the germline ends. Germline assignment: CDR1 SGHRS and CDR2 YFSETQ. The CDR3 region has the DNA TGCGCCAGCAGCTTGGCGCCCGGGGAGCTGTTTTTT. This sequence encodes CASSLAPGELFF.

This clonotype was detected many times. The chain uses TRBV28 and TRBJ2-6; unclear D gene. CDR1 is MDHEN and CDR2 is SYDVKM in the germline V gene. V was clipped by 10 bases and J by 2 bases, with 9 bases between them. This CDR3 region has 13 residues. The CDR3 DNA sequence: TGTGCCACCCACCGGGCTGGGGCCAACGTCCTGACTTTC. It translates to CATHRAGANVLTF.

At least ten counts were recorded for this clonotype. The V call is TRBV7-8, the J call TRBJ2-1; tentatively, D is TRBD2 (6 bases). Germline V gene sequence: CDR1 SGHVS, CDR2 FQNEAQ. V lost 4 bases and J 1 base, leaving 17 bases between the germline ends. The CDR3 length is 17 residues. The CDR3 is CASSSPRRDWSYNEQFF. The CDR3, as DNA: TGTGCCAGCAGCTCCCCTCGGCGGGATTGGTCCTACAATGAGCAGTTCTTC.

This clonotype has at least ten counts. V usage is TRBV27 and J usage is TRBJ2-7; 12 nucleotides align to TRBD2. The ends lost 10 bases at V and 6 bases at J; junction bases unmatched: 13. Germline V gene data show CDR1 as MNHEY and CDR2 as SMNVEV (reference sequence). The CDR3 contains 15 residues. The CDR3 coding sequence is TGTGCCAACCGGACTAGCGGGAAGAGCTCCGCCGAGCAGTACTTC. Encoded protein: CANRTSGKSSAEQYF.

This clonotype was seen at least ten times. The V call is TRBV19, the J call TRBJ1-2; D gene unclear. The CDR3 runs 14 residues. V lost 5 bases, J lost 3 bases, and 13 bases lay in between. CDR1 and CDR2 from the germline V gene are LNHDA and SQIVND (reference sequence). The CDR3 DNA follows: TGTGCCAGTAGTTCCTCTTTTCGGGACTATGGCTACACCTTC. It specifies CASSSSFRDYGYTF. The variable domain in full, with the rest retrieved from reference TRBV19 and TRBJ1-2, is DGGITQSPKYLFRKEGQNVTLSCEQNLNHDAMYWYRQDPGQGLRLIYYSQIVNDFQKGDIAEGYSVSREKKESFPLTVTSAQKNPTAFYLCASSSSFRDYGYTFGSGTRLTVV.

The chain carries TRBV7-6 and TRBJ2-7; the D is unclear. CDR1 and CDR2 (germline): SGHVS, FNYEAQ. Trimming took 4 bases from V and 2 from J, leaving 9 bases between them. The CDR3 runs to 13 residues. The CDR3 is CASSSIDPYEQYF. The CDR3 DNA reads TGTGCCAGCAGCTCGATCGACCCCTACGAGCAGTACTTC.

In this sample, this clonotype turned up a few times. This chain joins TRBV19 and TRBJ1-5; 11 bases are a match to TRBD1. The CDR3 extends over 18 amino acids. Trimming took 6 bases from V and 7 from J; bases not matched to a gene: 17. Germline CDR1 LNHDA, CDR2 SQIVND (reference sequence). The CDR3 DNA reads as TGTGCCAGTAGGGTCCGGGACAGGGGGTACCCCGGCAGGCAGCCCCAGCATTTT. It is translated as CASRVRDRGYPGRQPQHF.

Here the CDR3 DNA reads TGCAGCGTTGAAGATGGGGCTAGCGGGAGGAGTAATGAGCAGTTCTTC. As protein: CSVEDGASGRSNEQFF. The chain joins TRBV29-1 to TRBJ2-1, with 11 bases lining up with TRBD2. V shed 0 bases and J 7 bases; nucleotides not matched to a gene: 8. The CDR3 has 16 amino acids. Germline V gene lookup returns CDR1 SQVTM and CDR2 ANQGSEA.

This clonotype has at least ten counts. The J gene is TRBJ2-4, the V gene TRBV12-3 or TRBV12-4; tentatively, D is TRBD1 (6 bases). The CDR3 spans 16 residues. V was cut by 5 bases and J by 0 bases, with 14 bases left in between. The CDR3 nucleotides are TGTGCCAGCAGTCCTACAGGGAGTGGAGCCAAAAACATTCAGTACTTC. Translating it yields CASSPTGSGAKNIQYF.

This clonotype has only a few counts. This chain uses TRBV19 with TRBJ2-1, with 9 nucleotides matching TRBD2. This CDR3 contains 15 residues. In germline, CDR1 is LNHDA, CDR2 SQIVND (reference sequence). V dropped 3 bases and J dropped 7; count of bases not matched to a gene: 7. CDR3 sequence reads: CASSIAGGPRNEQFF. The CDR3, as DNA: TGTGCCAGTAGTATCGCGGGAGGGCCGCGGAATGAGCAGTTCTTC.

This chain joins TRBV5-1 and TRBJ2-7; TRBD2 might be the D (6 bases). Germline V gene sequence: CDR1 SGHRS, CDR2 YFSETQ. Between the trimmed V and J ends, which lost 2 bases and 2 bases, there was a span of 17 bases. CDR3 length: 16 amino acids. The CDR3 region has the DNA TGCGCCAGCAGCTTACGGCCTAGCGAAAAAACCTACGAGCAGTACTTC. Residues: CASSLRPSEKTYEQYF.

This clonotype was found many times. The chain recombines TRBV4-2 with TRBJ2-1; 11 bases agree with TRBD2. V lost 3 bases and J lost 2; bases outside the gene matches: 3. Germline loops: CDR1 LGHNA, CDR2 YNFKEQ. CDR3 length equals 16 residues. The CDR3 bases are TGTGCCAGCAGCCAGTTAGCGGGAGGGGCCTACAATGAGCAGTTCTTC. Its protein product is CASSQLAGGAYNEQFF.

This clonotype was seen at least ten times. The rearrangement joins TRBV7-2 to TRBJ2-7, with D perhaps matching TRBD2 (5 bases). The CDR3 spans 13 residues. From germline, CDR1 is SGHTA and CDR2 FQGNSA. Trimming removed 1 base at V and 6 bases at J, with 10 bases between. DNA for the CDR3: TGTGCCAGCAGCTTAGGTCTAGCAGGCGAGCAGTACTTC. This translates into CASSLGLAGEQYF.

There are many counts of this clonotype. The genes are TRBV27 and TRBJ2-3; D possibly corresponds to TRBD1 (5 bases). Trimming took off 4 bases at V and 3 bases at J, with 8 bases between the two ends. This CDR3 spans 13 amino acids. Germline V gives CDR1 MNHEY, CDR2 SMNVEV (reference sequence). The CDR3 DNA follows: TGTGCCAGCAGTTCAGGGTGGACAGATACGCAGTATTTT. This gives the protein CASSSGWTDTQYF.

This clonotype has more than one count but fewer than ten. The CDR3 DNA is TGTGCCAGCAGCGCACAGGGGGCCGGCGGGGAGACCCAGTACTTC. As protein: CASSAQGAGGETQYF. The rearrangement links TRBV9 to TRBJ2-5, with 9 bases identical to TRBD1. The junction had 8 bases not matched to a gene; V was cut back by 3 bases and J by 5 bases. CDR3 length: 15 residues. Germline loops: CDR1 SGDLS, CDR2 YYNGEE.

This clonotype was seen many times. The chain recombines TRBV4-3 with TRBJ2-1; D possibly corresponds to TRBD2 (5 bases). This CDR3 has 16 amino acids. Between the trimmed V and J ends, which lost 1 base and 2 bases, there was a span of 12 bases. Germline V lookup: CDR1 LGHNA, CDR2 YSLEER. The CDR3 protein is CASSQGISGAYNEQFF. For the CDR3, the DNA is TGCGCCAGCAGCCAAGGTATAAGCGGCGCCTACAATGAGCAGTTCTTC.

This clonotype appeared many times. The rearrangement links TRBV6-1 to TRBJ2-6; no clear D gene. The CDR3 extends over 12 amino acids. Trimming took 6 bases from V and 4 from J, leaving 4 bases between them. Per germline, CDR1 MNHNS and CDR2 SASEGT. CDR3 region: CASSGGANVLTF. The CDR3 region has the DNA TGTGCCAGCAGCGGGGGGGCCAACGTCCTGACTTTC.

This clonotype was detected ten times or more. This chain joins TRBV27 and TRBJ2-1, with 11 positions matching TRBD2. The CDR3 has 18 residues. V shed 4 bases and J 3 bases; nucleotides not matched to a gene: 11. Germline values: CDR1 MNHEY, CDR2 SMNVEV (reference sequence). The DNA of the CDR3 is TGTGCCAGCAGTTATATTCCGGGACTAGCGGCATTCTACAATGAGCAGTTCTTC. Amino acids: CASSYIPGLAAFYNEQFF.